This T cell receptor beta chain was identified in a study of cytomegalovirus exposure and HLA in healthy donors. Regarding this clone: Its antigen is unknown.

The CDR3 runs to 12 residues. V lost 5 bases to trimming and J lost 4 bases, with 9 bases between them. Germline CDR1 is MNHNS and CDR2 is SASEGT. Study-wide findings and caveats: Earlier analysis looked at TCR beta V segments, and most were productive about 90% or about 30% of the time.

Primers for the PCR totalled 60 Vbeta and 13 Jbeta. In the study's own analysis: Per a later analysis, the number of unique TCR beta chains was around 80 million, of which about 11 million were shared. Method: immunoSEQ multiplex PCR; TCRdb's copy keeps in-frame clones and lacks some. V and J calls and clone size come straight from that table; D and trimming were deduced from the DNA. The sample has 30,000 to 45,000 clones, more than 80% seen once. All donors participated as healthy donors of bone marrow. The chain couples TRBV6-1 to TRBJ2-7, with D perhaps matching TRBD1 (6 bases). The sample was PBMCs. This TCR was sampled from a woman between 35 and 50 years old in good health and CMV-seropositive. The DNA for the CDR3 is TGTGCCAGCAGTACAAGGGGGTACGAGCAGTACTTC. Its translation: CASSTRGYEQYF.